The 5 T cell receptor beta chains below come from one sample, sequenced in a study of control samples from healthy donors and cancer patients. Some clones are missing from TCRdb's copy, which holds only in-frame ones; the method was immunoSEQ multiplex PCR. The sample carries about 160,000 clones, under 96% recorded once. The sequenced sample was blood. The receptor set was obtained from a woman aged 30 to 39 in good health.

The rearrangement uses TRBV4-2 and TRBJ1-5, with 8 bases lining up with TRBD1. The V gene end was trimmed by 3 bases and the J gene end by 10 bases; junction bases not matched to a gene: 5. The CDR3 covers 13 residues. The V gene's germline CDR1 is LGHNA and CDR2 YNFKEQ. The CDR3 loop reads CASSQDRVDPQHF. The CDR3 DNA reads as TGTGCCAGCAGCCAGGACAGGGTAGATCCCCAGCATTTT.

The chain recombines TRBV28 with TRBJ1-5; D unresolved. The germline CDR1 and CDR2 sequences are MDHEN and SYDVKM. The ends were cut back, 5 bases at V and 4 bases at J, with 15 bases in the middle. The CDR3 is 15 residues long. CDR3 in DNA: TGTGCCAGCAGTCTGAGGGAGAGGAGAAATCAGCCCCAGCATTTT. This sequence encodes CASSLRERRNQPQHF.

In DNA form, the CDR3 reads TGTGCCAGCAGTTTATGGTTCGGACAGGGCAATCAGCCCCAGCATTTT. This sequence encodes CASSLWFGQGNQPQHF. J is TRBJ1-5 and V is TRBV28, with TRBD1 matching 7 bases. CDR1 is MDHEN, CDR2 SYDVKM, per germline. The CDR3 has 16 residues. V gave up 0 bases and J gave up 2 bases; unmatched junction bases: 4.

The V and J genes are TRBV18 and TRBJ1-3; no firm D call. The CDR3 is 16 amino acids. With 1 base removed from V and 1 base from J, the gap between germline ends came to 11 bases. Germline loops: CDR1 KGHSH, CDR2 LQKENI. CDR3 protein: CASSPLFMWSGNTIYF. In nucleotides, the CDR3 is TGTGCCAGCTCACCACTCTTTATGTGGTCTGGAAACACCATATATTTT.

This sequence joins TRBV6-5 and TRBJ2-7; possibly TRBD1 for D (6 bases). With 6 bases removed from V and 2 bases from J, the gap between germline ends came to 14 bases. The CDR3 length is 14 residues. From germline, CDR1 is MNHEY and CDR2 SVGAGI. The CDR3 DNA sequence: TGTGCCAGCAGAGACCCGACAGGAACCTACGAGCAGTACTTC. As protein: CASRDPTGTYEQYF.